The sequence of this T cell receptor (beta chain) was determined in a study of shared clonotypes between healthy human individuals. Using immunoSEQ multiplex PCR, the repertoire was profiled, and TCRdb retains in-frame clones only, with some absent. The sample carries 2 million to 2.5 million clones, 85% to 95% recorded once. The CDR3 is made up of 15 amino acids. The ends lost 4 bases at V and 2 bases at J; junction bases unmatched: 6. Germline values: CDR1 MGHDK, CDR2 SYGVNS. This clone was observed a handful of times. The V gene is TRBV25-1, the J gene TRBJ2-7, with TRBD1 identical over 9 bases. Specimen: naive CD4+ T cells sorted from blood. The subset here: CD45RA+ positively selected. This TCR was sampled from a young man in good health. CDR3 protein: CASSVGTGPAYEQYF. CDR3 DNA sequence: TGTGCCAGCAGTGTCGGGACAGGGCCTGCCTACGAGCAGTACTTC.